This T cell receptor beta chain was retrieved from a study of T cell changes during pregnancy in multiple sclerosis. The table came from immunoSEQ multiplex PCR; TCRdb's copy has only in-frame clones and leaves some out. The table has 75,000 to 95,000 clones, 80% to 95% seen once. Germline V gene sequence: CDR1 SSHAT, CDR2 FNYEAQ (reference sequence). The V end lost 5 bases, the J end lost 5 bases, and 18 bases lay between the germline ends. The CDR3 spans 15 residues. The material was peripheral blood, obtained before pregnancy. This TCR came from a female donor with multiple sclerosis, enrolled in a pregnancy study. The chain combines TRBV7-7 with TRBJ2-5; maybe TRBD1 (7 bases). CDR3 residues: CASSPTGLGRETQYF. The DNA for the CDR3 is TGTGCCAGCAGCCCGACAGGGCTTGGGAGGGAGACCCAGTACTTC.